The clone carrying this T cell receptor beta chain was counted between two and nine times. What it binds is not known. The entry originates in a study of CD8+CD57+ T cells in acquired aplastic anemia. Across the whole study: The mean DNA yield obtained from sorted CD4+ and CD8+ cells came to roughly 3 ug. Study observations and caveats: Patients and controls shared 25 to 35 CD8+ CDR3 sequences, which appeared highly expressed in patients and within their immunodominant clones. Levels of CD8+ Simpson's diversity were not significantly distinct in patients versus controls.

Genomic DNA served as template for TCR beta VDJ and CDR3 profiling. TCRdb fed the reads into MiXCR, producing one record per CDR3 protein. The sample contains some 200,000 distinct CDR3 sequences, over 60% of which appear only once. Sequenced: sorted CD4+, CD8+, or CD8+CD57+ T cells (not recorded which) from PBMCs. The sequence came from a human donor in good health.

The CDR3 DNA reads as TGTGCCACCAGCAGGGGGCATACTCCAGCGACAGGGTTGAACACTGAAGCTTTCTTT. Protein product: CATSRGHTPATGLNTEAFF. V gene TRBV15 combines with J gene TRBJ1-1; TRBD1 aligns across 7 bases. The CDR3 runs 19 residues. V lost 3 bases, J lost 0 bases, and 16 bases stayed unmatched. The germline V gene has CDR1 LNHNV and CDR2 YYDKDF (reference sequence).